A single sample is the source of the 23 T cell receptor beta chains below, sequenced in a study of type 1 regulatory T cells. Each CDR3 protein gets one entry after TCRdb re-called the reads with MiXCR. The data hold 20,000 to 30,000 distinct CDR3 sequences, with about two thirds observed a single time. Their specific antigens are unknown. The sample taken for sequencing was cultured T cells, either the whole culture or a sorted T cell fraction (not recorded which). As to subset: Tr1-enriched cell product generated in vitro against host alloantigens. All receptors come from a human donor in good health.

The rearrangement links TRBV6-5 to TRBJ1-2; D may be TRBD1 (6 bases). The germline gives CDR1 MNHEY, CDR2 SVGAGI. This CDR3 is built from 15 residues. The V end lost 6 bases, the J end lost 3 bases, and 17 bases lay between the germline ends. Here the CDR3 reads CASSPSQGVHYGYTF. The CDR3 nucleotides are TGTGCCAGCAGCCCCTCACAGGGAGTCCACTATGGCTACACCTTC.

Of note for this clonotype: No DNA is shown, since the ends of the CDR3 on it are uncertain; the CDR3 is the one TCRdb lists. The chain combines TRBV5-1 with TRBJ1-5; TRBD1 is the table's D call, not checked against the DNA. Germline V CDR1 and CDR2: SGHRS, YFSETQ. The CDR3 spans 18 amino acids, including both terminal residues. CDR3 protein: CASSLVGGGTYSNQPQQF.

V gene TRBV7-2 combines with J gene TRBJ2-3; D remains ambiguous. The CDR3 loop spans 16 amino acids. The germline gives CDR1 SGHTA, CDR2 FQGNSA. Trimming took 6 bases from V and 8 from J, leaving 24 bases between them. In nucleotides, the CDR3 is TGTGCCAGCAGGCAAACCGGGCATCGCCTCTTGGGTACGCAGTATTTT. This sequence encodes CASRQTGHRLLGTQYF.

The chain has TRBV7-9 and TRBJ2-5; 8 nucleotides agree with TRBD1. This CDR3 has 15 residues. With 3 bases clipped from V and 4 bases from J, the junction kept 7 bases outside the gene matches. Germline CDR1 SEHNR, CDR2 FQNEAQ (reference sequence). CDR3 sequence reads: CASSFDRGGAETQYF. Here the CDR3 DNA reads TGTGCCAGCAGCTTCGACAGGGGCGGTGCAGAGACCCAGTACTTC.

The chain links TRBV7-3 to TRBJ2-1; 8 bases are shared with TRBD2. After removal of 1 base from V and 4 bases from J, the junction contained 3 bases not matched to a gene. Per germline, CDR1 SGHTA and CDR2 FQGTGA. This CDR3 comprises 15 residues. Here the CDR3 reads CASSLNRGGYNEQFF. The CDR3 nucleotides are TGTGCCAGCAGCTTAAATCGGGGGGGATACAATGAGCAGTTCTTC.

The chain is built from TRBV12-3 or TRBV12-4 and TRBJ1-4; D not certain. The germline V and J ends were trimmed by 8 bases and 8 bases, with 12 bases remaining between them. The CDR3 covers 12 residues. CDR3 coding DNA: TGTGCCAGCCCCTCCATCGGGGAAAAACTGTTTTTT. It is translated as CASPSIGEKLFF.

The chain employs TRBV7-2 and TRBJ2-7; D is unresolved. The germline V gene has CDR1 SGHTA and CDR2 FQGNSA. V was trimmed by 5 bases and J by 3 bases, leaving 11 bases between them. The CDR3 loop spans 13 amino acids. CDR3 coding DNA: TGTGCCAGCAGCCCTCGACCGAACTACGAGCAGTACTTC. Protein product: CASSPRPNYEQYF.

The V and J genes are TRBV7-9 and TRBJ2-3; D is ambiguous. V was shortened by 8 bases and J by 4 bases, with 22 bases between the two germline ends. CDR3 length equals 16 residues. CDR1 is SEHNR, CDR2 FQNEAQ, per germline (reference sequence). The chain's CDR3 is CASLLSGPVLADTQYF. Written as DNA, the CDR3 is TGTGCCAGCTTATTAAGTGGGCCGGTCTTAGCAGATACGCAGTATTTT. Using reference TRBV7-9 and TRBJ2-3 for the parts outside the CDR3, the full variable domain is DTGVSQNPRHKITKRGQNVTFRCDPISEHNRLYWYRQTLGQGPEFLTYFQNEAQLEKSRLLSDRFSAERPKGSFSTLEIQRTEQGDSAMYLCASLLSGPVLADTQYFGPGTRLTVL.

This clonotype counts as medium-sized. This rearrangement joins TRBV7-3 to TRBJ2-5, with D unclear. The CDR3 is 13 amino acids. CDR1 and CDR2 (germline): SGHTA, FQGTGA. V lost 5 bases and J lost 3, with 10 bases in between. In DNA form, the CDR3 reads TGTGCCAGCAGCCTAGGGTCGAAAGAGACCCAGTACTTC. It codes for CASSLGSKETQYF.

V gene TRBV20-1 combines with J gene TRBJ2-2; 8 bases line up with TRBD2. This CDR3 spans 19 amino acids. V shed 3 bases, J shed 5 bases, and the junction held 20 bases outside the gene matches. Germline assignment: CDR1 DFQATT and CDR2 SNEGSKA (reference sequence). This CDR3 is CSARPGLVGGPTLTGELFF. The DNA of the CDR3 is TGCAGTGCTAGGCCGGGACTAGTGGGTGGTCCAACGCTAACCGGGGAGCTGTTTTTT.

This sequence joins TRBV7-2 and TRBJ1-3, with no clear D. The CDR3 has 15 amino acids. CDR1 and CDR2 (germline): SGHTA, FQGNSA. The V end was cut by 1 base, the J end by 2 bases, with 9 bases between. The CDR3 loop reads CASSLEGWAGNTIYF. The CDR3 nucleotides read TGTGCCAGCAGCTTAGAGGGATGGGCTGGAAACACCATATATTTT. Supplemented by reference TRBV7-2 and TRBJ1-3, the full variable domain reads GAGVSQSPSNKVTEKGKDVELRCDPISGHTALYWYRQSLGQGLEFLIYFQGNSAPDKSGLPSDRFSAERTGGSVSTLTIQRTQQEDSAVYLCASSLEGWAGNTIYFGEGSWLTVV.

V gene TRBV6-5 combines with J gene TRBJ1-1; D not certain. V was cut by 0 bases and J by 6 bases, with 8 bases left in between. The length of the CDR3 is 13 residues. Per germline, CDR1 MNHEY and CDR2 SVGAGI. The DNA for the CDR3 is TGTGCCAGCAGTTACTCGAATGGGGCTGAAGCTTTCTTT. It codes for CASSYSNGAEAFF.

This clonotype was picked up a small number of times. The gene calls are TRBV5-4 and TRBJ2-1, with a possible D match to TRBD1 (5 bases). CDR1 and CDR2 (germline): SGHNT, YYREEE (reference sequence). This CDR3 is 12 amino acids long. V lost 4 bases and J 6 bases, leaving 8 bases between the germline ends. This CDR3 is CASSLDSNEQFF. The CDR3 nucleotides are TGTGCCAGCAGCCTCGACAGCAATGAGCAGTTCTTC.

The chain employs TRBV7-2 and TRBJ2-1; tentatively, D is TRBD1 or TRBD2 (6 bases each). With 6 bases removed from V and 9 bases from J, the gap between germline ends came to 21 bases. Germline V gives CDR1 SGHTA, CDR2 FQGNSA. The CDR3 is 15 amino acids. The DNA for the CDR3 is TGTGCCAGCAGTTCATCTTCGTCCGGGGGCGGTGAGCAGTTCTTC. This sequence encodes CASSSSSSGGGEQFF.

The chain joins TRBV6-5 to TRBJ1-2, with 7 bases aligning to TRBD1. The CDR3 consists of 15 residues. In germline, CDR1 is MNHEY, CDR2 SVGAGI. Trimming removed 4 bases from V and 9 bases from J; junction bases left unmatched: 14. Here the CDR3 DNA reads TGTGCCAGCAGTTCCCAAACCCTTCGGACAGGCAGCTACACCTTC. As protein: CASSSQTLRTGSYTF.

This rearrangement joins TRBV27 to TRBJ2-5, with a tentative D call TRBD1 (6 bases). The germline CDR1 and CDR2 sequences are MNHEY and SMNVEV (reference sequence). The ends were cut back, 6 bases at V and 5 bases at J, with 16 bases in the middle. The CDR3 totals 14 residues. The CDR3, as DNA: TGTGCCAGCAGCCCCCTGGGACAAGGGGAGACCCAGTACTTC. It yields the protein CASSPLGQGETQYF.

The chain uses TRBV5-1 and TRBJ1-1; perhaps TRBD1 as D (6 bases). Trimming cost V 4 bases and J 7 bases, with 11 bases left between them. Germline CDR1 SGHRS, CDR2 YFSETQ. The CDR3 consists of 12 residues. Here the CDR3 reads CASSPLDSEAFF. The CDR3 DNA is TGCGCCAGCAGCCCACTGGACAGTGAAGCTTTCTTT.

In DNA form, the CDR3 reads TGCGCCAGCAGTGAGAGTTCCGGGACTAGCGGGGAAGTGGGGAAAGAGACCCAGTACTTC. Protein: CASSESSGTSGEVGKETQYF. The chain recombines TRBV10-1 with TRBJ2-5; 13 nucleotides match TRBD2. The CDR3 runs to 20 residues. Trimming at V came to 2 bases and at J to 3 bases, leaving 15 bases not matched to a gene. CDR1 WNHNN and CDR2 SYGVQD come from the germline V gene (reference sequence).

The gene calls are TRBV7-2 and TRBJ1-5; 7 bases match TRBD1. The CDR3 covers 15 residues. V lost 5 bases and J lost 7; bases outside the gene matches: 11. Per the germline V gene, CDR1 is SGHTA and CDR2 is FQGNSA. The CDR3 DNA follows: TGTGCCAGCAGCCAATCGCCAGGGGGTGGGCAGCCCCAGCATTTT. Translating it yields CASSQSPGGGQPQHF.

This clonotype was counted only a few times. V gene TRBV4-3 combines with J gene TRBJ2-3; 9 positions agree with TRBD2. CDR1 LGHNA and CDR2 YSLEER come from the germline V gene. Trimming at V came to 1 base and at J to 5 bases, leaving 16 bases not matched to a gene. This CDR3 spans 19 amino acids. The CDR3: CASSQGLISRGLAVDTQYF. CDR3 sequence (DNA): TGCGCCAGCAGCCAAGGTCTTATTAGTCGGGGACTAGCCGTAGATACGCAGTATTTT.

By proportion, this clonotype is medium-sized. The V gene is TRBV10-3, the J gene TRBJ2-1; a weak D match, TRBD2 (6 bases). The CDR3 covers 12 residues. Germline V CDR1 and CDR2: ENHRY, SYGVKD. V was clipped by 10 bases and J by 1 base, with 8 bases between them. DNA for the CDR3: TGTGCCACCGGGGGATCCTACAATGAGCAGTTCTTC. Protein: CATGGSYNEQFF.

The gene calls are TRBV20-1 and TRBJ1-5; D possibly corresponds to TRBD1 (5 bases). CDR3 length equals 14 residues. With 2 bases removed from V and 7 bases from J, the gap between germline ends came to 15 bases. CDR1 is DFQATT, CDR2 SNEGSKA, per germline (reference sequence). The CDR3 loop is CSARPTVAGQPQHF. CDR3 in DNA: TGCAGTGCTAGACCGACAGTGGCGGGCCAGCCCCAGCATTTT.

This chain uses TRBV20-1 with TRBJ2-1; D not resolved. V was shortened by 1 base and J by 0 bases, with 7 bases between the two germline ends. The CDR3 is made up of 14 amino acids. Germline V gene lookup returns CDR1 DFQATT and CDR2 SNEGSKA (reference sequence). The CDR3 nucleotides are TGCAGTGCTAGAGTGGGCCACTCCTACAATGAGCAGTTCTTC. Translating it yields CSARVGHSYNEQFF.